These 26 T cell receptor beta chains share one sample of origin, sequenced in a study of shared clonotypes between healthy human individuals. Only in-frame clones appear in the TCRdb table, and some are missing; sequencing was by immunoSEQ multiplex PCR. Found here are about 800,000 clones, about 97% of them singletons; the top ten hold under 0.3%. Naive CD8 cells, CD45RO-negative and positively selected for CCR7, excluded terminally differentiated effector memory CD45RA+ cells. Sequencing input: naive CD8+ T cells sorted from blood. These receptors originate from a man aged 25-40 years in good health.

The chain links TRBV9 to TRBJ2-1; 10 bases are shared with TRBD2. CDR1 is SGDLS and CDR2 is YYNGEE in the germline V gene. The CDR3 consists of 16 residues. The ends lost 3 bases at V and 4 bases at J; junction bases unmatched: 7. The CDR3 nucleotides read TGTGCCAGCAGCGCGCCGCTAGCGGGAGCATACAATGAGCAGTTCTTC. This sequence encodes CASSAPLAGAYNEQFF.

The genes are TRBV6-6 and TRBJ2-3, with 7 nucleotides matching TRBD2. Germline V gene data show CDR1 as MNHNY and CDR2 as SVGAGI (reference sequence). V lost 2 bases and J lost 1; bases outside the gene matches: 3. The CDR3 covers 15 residues. The CDR3 nucleotides are TGTGCCAGCAGTTACCTAGCGGAGGGCACAGATACGCAGTATTTT. This translates into CASSYLAEGTDTQYF.

The V call is TRBV27, the J call TRBJ2-7; D is ambiguous. CDR3 length: 14 residues. Per the germline V gene, CDR1 is MNHEY and CDR2 is SMNVEV (reference sequence). V lost 6 bases and J lost 0, with 12 bases in between. CDR3 coding DNA: TGTGCCAGCAGCTGGGGATCGGGCTCCTACGAGCAGTACTTC. Its protein is CASSWGSGSYEQYF.

V and J are TRBV9 and TRBJ2-1; the match to TRBD1 covers 9 bases. V dropped 4 bases and J dropped 8; count of bases not matched to a gene: 10. This CDR3 has 15 amino acids. Germline V gene data show CDR1 as SGDLS and CDR2 as YYNGEE. The CDR3 bases are TGTGCCAGCAGCTCATGGACAGGGGATGCGGATGAGCAGTTCTTC. The encoded protein is CASSSWTGDADEQFF.

The chain has TRBV29-1 and TRBJ2-1; a weak D match, TRBD2 (6 bases). Deletions cut 7 bases from V and 13 bases from J, with 29 bases between. This CDR3 region has 15 residues. CDR1 and CDR2 (germline): SQVTM, ANQGSEA. Here the CDR3 reads CSAPGRDWTAAGQFF. Written as DNA, the CDR3 is TGCAGCGCCCCCGGACGCGACTGGACGGCCGCGGGACAGTTCTTC.

This chain links TRBV10-3 with TRBJ2-7; D call uncertain. Germline CDR1 ENHRY, CDR2 SYGVKD. CDR3 length: 13 amino acids. Trimming pared 0 bases from V and 3 bases from J, leaving 6 bases between. CDR3 residues: CAISESQIYEQYF. The DNA for the CDR3 is TGTGCCATCAGTGAGTCACAGATCTACGAGCAGTACTTC.

The chain is built from TRBV10-3 and TRBJ2-1; D not certain. Trimming stripped 5 bases from V and 0 bases from J, with 17 bases between. Germline values: CDR1 ENHRY, CDR2 SYGVKD. The CDR3 runs to 17 residues. CDR3 bases: TGTGCCATCAGTCCCTATCAGACACAAAGCTCCTACAATGAGCAGTTCTTC. Translated, it gives CAISPYQTQSSYNEQFF.

V gene TRBV10-3 combines with J gene TRBJ2-1; 8 bases map to TRBD2. The V gene end was trimmed by 2 bases and the J gene end by 4 bases; junction bases not matched to a gene: 16. Germline V CDR1 and CDR2: ENHRY, SYGVKD. The CDR3 totals 19 residues. This CDR3 reads CAISEVAGRVTRGYNEQFF. The CDR3 nucleotides are TGTGCCATCAGTGAGGTTGCCGGGAGGGTTACGAGGGGATACAATGAGCAGTTCTTC.

The chain couples TRBV7-9 to TRBJ2-7; no firm D call. V lost 4 bases and J 4 bases, leaving 8 bases between the germline ends. Germline loops: CDR1 SEHNR, CDR2 FQNEAQ (reference sequence). CDR3 size: 12 residues. The CDR3 bases are TGTGCCAGCAGCTCGGACGAGTACGAGCAGTACTTC. Its protein is CASSSDEYEQYF.

The rearrangement uses TRBV27 and TRBJ1-2; D is perhaps TRBD1 (6 bases). Germline CDR1 and CDR2: MNHEY and SMNVEV (reference sequence). The CDR3 runs to 17 residues. The V end was cut by 6 bases, the J end by 3 bases, with 23 bases between. CDR3 protein: CASSPGQQGAGYYGYTF. CDR3 coding DNA: TGTGCCAGCAGCCCGGGACAACAGGGCGCGGGGTACTATGGCTACACCTTC.

The chain recombines TRBV11-2 with TRBJ2-1; 8 bases match TRBD2. This CDR3 has 15 residues. Germline CDR1 SGHAT, CDR2 FQNNGV. The V gene end was trimmed by 1 base and the J gene end by 7 bases; junction bases not matched to a gene: 6. This CDR3 reads CASSLAAGGGNEQFF. CDR3 nucleotide sequence: TGTGCCAGCAGCTTAGCCGCGGGCGGGGGGAATGAGCAGTTCTTC.

This clone was observed a handful of times. The chain couples TRBV19 to TRBJ1-5; no reliable D call. V was cut by 7 bases and J by 2 bases, with 6 bases left in between. The CDR3 is made up of 12 amino acids. CDR1 and CDR2 from the germline V gene are LNHDA and SQIVND (reference sequence). In DNA form, the CDR3 reads TGTGCCAGTAATGTGGGCAATCAGCCCCAGCATTTT. It translates to CASNVGNQPQHF.

The CDR3 region has the DNA TGTGCCAGCAGCTTAGCGGGGTTTCCGAACTATGGCTACACCTTC. Translation: CASSLAGFPNYGYTF. The V call is TRBV7-9, the J call TRBJ1-2; D is unclear. Germline V lookup: CDR1 SEHNR, CDR2 FQNEAQ (reference sequence). CDR3 length: 15 amino acids. Trimming removed 0 bases from V and 2 bases from J, with 10 bases in between.

The chain recombines TRBV6-1 with TRBJ1-1, with TRBD1 matching 7 bases. The CDR3 runs 15 residues. Germline-derived CDR1 and CDR2 are MNHNS and SASEGT. Trimming took 8 bases from V and 1 from J; bases not matched to a gene: 10. CDR3 in DNA: TGTGCCAGCCGCTCGCCCAGGGGGGAGAACACTGAAGCTTTCTTT. It translates to CASRSPRGENTEAFF.

This chain uses TRBV29-1 with TRBJ2-3; D is ambiguous. The V gene lost 5 bases and the J gene lost 2 bases, with 11 bases spanning the gap. The germline V gene has CDR1 SQVTM and CDR2 ANQGSEA. The CDR3 contains 13 residues. The CDR3 DNA reads as TGCAGCGTTCCATCCTGGACCACAGATACGCAGTATTTT. As protein: CSVPSWTTDTQYF.

The chain employs TRBV7-8 and TRBJ1-5, with a weak D call TRBD1 (6 bases). The CDR3 is 14 amino acids. V gave up 7 bases and J gave up 0 bases, with 10 bases separating them. Germline values: CDR1 SGHVS, CDR2 FQNEAQ. This CDR3 is CASTGDYSNQPQHF. The CDR3 DNA follows: TGTGCCAGCACAGGGGATTATAGCAATCAGCCCCAGCATTTT.

The chain recombines TRBV4-1 with TRBJ2-2; possibly TRBD1 or TRBD2 for D (5 bases each). CDR3 length: 14 residues. Trimming shortened V by 1 base and J by 7 bases, and 10 bases separated the two germline ends. CDR1 is MGHRA and CDR2 is YSYEKL in the germline V gene. In DNA form, the CDR3 reads TGCGCCAGCAGCCAAGGTGGGGGAATCGGGGAGCTGTTTTTT. Amino acid sequence: CASSQGGGIGELFF.

The sample holds one count of this clone. J is TRBJ1-5 and V is TRBV25-1; D remains ambiguous. Germline assignment: CDR1 MGHDK and CDR2 SYGVNS. The CDR3 loop spans 14 amino acids. V lost 0 bases and J lost 3, with 6 bases in between. CDR3 nucleotides: TGTGCCAGCAGTGAATATAAAATCAATCAGCCCCAGCATTTT. This sequence encodes CASSEYKINQPQHF. Complete variable domain (other parts from reference TRBV25-1 and TRBJ1-5): EADIYQTPRYLVIGTGKKITLECSQTMGHDKMYWYQQDPGMELHLIHYSYGVNSTEKGDLSSESTVSRIRTEHFPLTLESARPSHTSQYLCASSEYKINQPQHFGDGTRLSIL.

V usage is TRBV7-9 and J usage is TRBJ2-1; D may be TRBD2 (6 bases). The germline V gene encodes CDR1 SEHNR and CDR2 FQNEAQ (reference sequence). Trimming took off 5 bases at V and 9 bases at J, with 20 bases between the two ends. The length of the CDR3 is 15 residues. The CDR3 bases are TGTGCCAGCAGCGCTGGGGAGGAGGGGATGATTGAGCAGTTCTTC. The encoded protein is CASSAGEEGMIEQFF.

The chain is built from TRBV7-9 and TRBJ2-5; 8 bases match TRBD2. Looked up from germline, CDR1 is SEHNR and CDR2 is FQNEAQ (reference sequence). The CDR3 is 16 amino acids. Trimming cost V 5 bases and J 5 bases; bases outside gene matches: 13. The CDR3: CASSVGPDGRGETQYF. The CDR3 nucleotides are TGTGCCAGCAGCGTCGGGCCTGACGGGAGGGGGGAGACCCAGTACTTC.

The chain employs TRBV7-9 and TRBJ2-7, with D maybe TRBD2 (5 bases). The germline V and J ends were trimmed by 3 bases and 5 bases, with 14 bases remaining between them. Germline CDR1 SEHNR, CDR2 FQNEAQ (reference sequence). The CDR3 is made up of 14 amino acids. The CDR3 protein is CASSFDGSADEQYF. The CDR3 DNA reads as TGTGCCAGCAGCTTTGATGGTAGCGCAGACGAGCAGTACTTC.

The chain carries TRBV10-2 and TRBJ1-1; D possibly corresponds to TRBD1 (6 bases). V was pared by 7 bases and J by 5 bases, with 17 bases between. This CDR3 contains 14 residues. Germline CDR1 reads WSHSY; CDR2 reads SAAADI. The CDR3 loop reads CASTDRSGRTEAFF. CDR3 nucleotide sequence: TGCGCCAGCACCGACAGGAGCGGAAGGACTGAAGCTTTCTTT.

Written as DNA, the CDR3 is TGTGCCAGCAGCGTAGGGGGACAGGGGGACCAAGAGACCCAGTACTTC. Its protein product is CASSVGGQGDQETQYF. The V call is TRBV9, the J call TRBJ2-5; 11 bases are shared with TRBD1. Germline CDR1 SGDLS, CDR2 YYNGEE. The CDR3 length is 16 residues. With V trimmed by 0 bases and J by 0 bases, 1 base remained unmatched.

The gene calls are TRBV5-1 and TRBJ2-7, with TRBD2 matching over 9 bases. The trim removed 4 bases at V and 6 bases at J, leaving 14 bases unmatched. CDR3 length: 16 amino acids. CDR1 is SGHRS and CDR2 is YFSETQ in the germline V gene. DNA of the CDR3: TGCGCCAGCAGCCTAAACACCGGGACTAGCATGTTCGAGCAGTACTTC. This translates into CASSLNTGTSMFEQYF. The full variable domain, with the rest looked up from reference TRBV5-1 and TRBJ2-7, is KAGVTQTPRYLIKTRGQQVTLSCSPISGHRSVSWYQQTPGQGLQFLFEYFSETQRNKGNFPGRFSGRQFSNSRSEMNVSTLELGDSALYLCASSLNTGTSMFEQYFGPGTRLTVT.

The genes are TRBV7-6 and TRBJ2-3; 10 bases map to TRBD1. Germline V gene data show CDR1 as SGHVS and CDR2 as FNYEAQ. The CDR3 contains 17 residues. Trimming at V came to 5 bases and at J to 0 bases, leaving 8 bases not matched to a gene. CDR3 DNA: TGTGCCAGCAGCCTATATCGACAGGGGGCAAGCACAGATACGCAGTATTTT. As protein: CASSLYRQGASTDTQYF. The entire variable domain, with the rest obtained from reference TRBV7-6 and TRBJ2-3, is as follows: GAGVSQSPRYKVTKRGQDVALRCDPISGHVSLYWYRQALGQGPEFLTYFNYEAQQDKSGLPNDRFSAERPEGSISTLTIQRTEQRDSAMYRCASSLYRQGASTDTQYFGPGTRLTVL.

The chain carries TRBV11-2 and TRBJ2-6; 11 bases map to TRBD1. V lost 6 bases, J lost 3 bases, and 7 bases stayed unmatched. The CDR3 extends over 17 amino acids. The germline gives CDR1 SGHAT, CDR2 FQNNGV. The CDR3 reads CASSPGTGGSGANVLTF. Here the CDR3 DNA reads TGTGCCAGCAGTCCCGGGACAGGGGGAAGTGGGGCCAACGTCCTGACTTTC.